These 32 T cell receptor beta chains originate from one sample sequenced in a study of T cell clonality in common variable immunodeficiency. Findings of the study overall: Reportedly, TCR beta sequences from common variable immunodeficiency showed fewer deletions and N-nucleotide insertions.

Sequencing was performed with immunoSEQ multiplex PCR; in TCRdb, only in-frame clones are kept and a portion is missing. The repertoire shows approximately 20,000 clones, none seen only once; the top ten take about 2.1%. No antigens are known for them. The sample comprised peripheral blood mononuclear cells. These receptors originate from a human donor with common variable immunodeficiency.

CDR3 protein: CASSLESGGGLYEQFF. The CDR3 DNA, read in part, is TGCGCCAGCAGCTTGGAGAGCGGGGGTGGTCTATATGAG. The rearrangement uses TRBV5-1 and TRBJ2-1; the match to TRBD2 covers 8 bases. The read gets to within 3 residues of the CDR3 end, and the germline J gene fills in the rest. Germline CDR1 is SGHRS and CDR2 is YFSETQ. The CDR3 length is 16 residues. V trimming: 0 bases; J trimming: 8 bases; junction bases outside the gene matches: 10.

In this sample, this clone turned up many times. Read data end 3 residues before the CDR3 end; the end is taken from the germline J gene. V usage is TRBV12-3 or TRBV12-4 and J usage is TRBJ2-3, with D maybe TRBD1 (5 bases). Trimming took 4 bases from V and 6 from J, leaving 11 bases between them. CDR3 length: 13 amino acids. CDR3 sequence: CASSWAGIDTQYF. Partial CDR3 DNA: TGTGCCAGCAGTTGGGCAGGGATCGATACG.

In its sample, this clone was seen many times. The read ends 3 residues shy of where the CDR3 ends; the end is completed using the germline J gene. The chain couples TRBV7-6 to TRBJ2-7; 7 bases are shared with TRBD2. With V trimmed by 4 bases and J by 4 bases, 13 bases remained unmatched. The CDR3 totals 16 residues. Per germline, CDR1 SGHVS and CDR2 FNYEAQ. CDR3 loop: CASSSLPGEGGYEQYF. CDR3 DNA (partial): TGTGCCAGCAGCTCGCTACCGGGGGAGGGTGGATACGAG.

This clone was seen a few times. CDR3 bases read: TGCAGTGCTAGACCCGGGACAGGGGATTCAGGAGGC. This gives the protein CSARPGTGDSGG. The entire CDR3 sequence reads CSARPGTGDSGGYTF. V is TRBV20-1 and J is TRBJ1-2; 10 positions agree with TRBD1. The sequenced fragment ends 3 residues before the CDR3 boundary, so the rest is inferred from the germline J gene. In germline, CDR1 is DFQATT, CDR2 SNEGSKA (reference sequence). The CDR3 covers 15 residues.

This clone was counted ten times or more. Read sequence stops 3 residues before the CDR3 end, and the germline J gene provides the missing end. The V gene is TRBV6-1, the J gene TRBJ2-7, with 10 bases lining up with TRBD2. CDR1 and CDR2 (germline): MNHNS, SASEGT. The V segment lost 4 bases and the J segment 1 base; nucleotides outside the gene matches: 4. The CDR3 covers 15 residues. CDR3 DNA (partial): TGTGCCAGCAGTGCCCAGCGGGGGGGGTCCTACGAG. Its translation is CASSAQRGGSYE. The full CDR3 reads CASSAQRGGSYEQYF.

This clone appeared many times. The read finishes 3 residues shy of the CDR3 end, and the germline J gene is used to complete it. This sequence joins TRBV29-1 and TRBJ2-4; a possible D gene is TRBD1 (6 bases). Germline lookup yields CDR1 SQVTM and CDR2 ANQGSEA. The CDR3 is 14 amino acids. Trimming stripped 0 bases from V and 6 bases from J, with 12 bases between. The CDR3 protein is CSVEDGRGGNIQYF. Partial CDR3 DNA: TGCAGCGTTGAAGACGGCAGGGGCGGAAACATT.

The sample holds many counts of this clone. The sequenced CDR3 bases are TGCAGTCCCCTAGCGGGGGAAGAGACC. Protein: CSPLAGEET. The whole CDR3 is CSPLAGEETQYF. This rearrangement joins TRBV20-1 to TRBJ2-5; 10 bases agree with TRBD2. The CDR3 end lies 3 residues beyond the end of the read and is filled in from the germline J gene. Germline CDR1 DFQATT, CDR2 SNEGSKA (reference sequence). After removal of 8 bases from V and 3 bases from J, the junction contained 3 bases not matched to a gene. The CDR3 is 12 amino acids.

In this sample, this clone turned up many times. Partial CDR3 DNA: TGTGCCAGCAGTCAAGCGGGGGGCCTCCCAGAGACC. This translates into CASSQAGGLPET. Given in full, the CDR3 is CASSQAGGLPETQYF. The chain links TRBV7-7 to TRBJ2-5, with 9 bases that match TRBD2. The read comes to an end 3 residues before the CDR3 does, leaving the germline J gene to fill in the end. CDR3 size: 15 residues. The germline V gene has CDR1 SSHAT and CDR2 FNYEAQ (reference sequence). V lost 6 bases to trimming and J lost 4 bases; unmatched junction nucleotides: 9.

There are many counts of this clone. The observed sequence ends 3 residues before the CDR3 terminus, with the missing tail filled in from the germline J gene. The J gene is TRBJ1-2, the V gene TRBV14; 8 positions agree with TRBD1. V dropped 5 bases and J dropped 4; count of bases not matched to a gene: 3. Germline CDR1 and CDR2: SGHDN and FVKESK. This CDR3 is built from 13 residues. The CDR3 protein is CASSYGTGYGYTF. CDR3 DNA, as far as it was read: TGTGCCAGCAGCTACGGGACAGGCTATGGC. The full variable domain, rest sourced from reference TRBV14 and TRBJ1-2, is EAGVTQFPSHSVIEKGQTVTLRCDPISGHDNLYWYRRVMGKEIKFLLHFVKESKQDESGMPNNRFLAERTGGTYSTLKVQPAELEDSGVYFCASSYGTGYGYTFGSGTRLTVV.

This clone has at least ten counts. The read falls 3 residues short of the CDR3 end, and the missing part is taken from the germline J gene. The chain carries TRBV7-6 and TRBJ1-4; D is uncertain. This CDR3 comprises 15 residues. Trimming removed 5 bases from V and 0 bases from J, with 10 bases in between. Germline V gene data show CDR1 as SGHVS and CDR2 as FNYEAQ. Partial CDR3 DNA: TGTGCCAGCAGCGTCCGGGGAGCAACTAATGAAAAA. Its translation: CASSVRGATNEK. The complete CDR3 reads CASSVRGATNEKLFF.

There are many counts of this clone. CDR3 bases read: TGCAGTGCTAGAGATCAGCCAGGGGTAGGGGCCAACGTC. It encodes CSARDQPGVGANV. The CDR3, in full, reads CSARDQPGVGANVLTF. This chain links TRBV20-1 with TRBJ2-6; the D gene is possibly TRBD1 (6 bases). Read coverage stops 3 residues before the CDR3 terminus; the germline J gene supplies the remainder. Germline CDR1 and CDR2: DFQATT and SNEGSKA (reference sequence). The CDR3 sequence is 16 residues long. V was cut by 0 bases and J by 4 bases, with 13 bases left in between.

This clone was picked up many times. The CDR3 is cut off 3 residues early in the read; its end comes from the germline J gene. J is TRBJ2-3 and V is TRBV2, with D tentatively TRBD2 (6 bases). CDR1 is SNHLY, CDR2 FYNNEI, per germline. V gave up 6 bases and J gave up 6 bases, with 19 bases separating them. CDR3 length: 15 amino acids. CDR3 sequence: CASSAQGLKRDTQYF. The sequenced part of the CDR3 DNA is TGTGCCAGCAGCGCCCAGGGACTCAAGAGGGATACG.

Ten or more counts support this clone. CDR3: CSASRPTSGDDNEQFF. The part of the CDR3 DNA that was read is TGCAGTGCTAGTCGGCCAACTAGCGGGGATGACAATGAG. The J gene is TRBJ2-1, the V gene TRBV20-1, with 10 bases matching TRBD2. The read terminates 3 residues ahead of where the CDR3 ends, so the germline J gene completes it. The CDR3 is made up of 16 amino acids. With 3 bases clipped from V and 5 bases from J, the junction kept 10 bases outside the gene matches. Germline V gene data show CDR1 as DFQATT and CDR2 as SNEGSKA (reference sequence).

This clone has ten or more counts. A junction boundary mismatches the germline segment, possibly from a read error. Read sequence stops 3 residues before the CDR3 end, and the germline J gene provides the missing end. V is TRBV4-2 and J is TRBJ2-7; the match to TRBD2 covers 11 bases. Germline loops: CDR1 LGHNA, CDR2 YNFKEQ. The CDR3 loop spans 15 amino acids. CDR3 sequence reads: CASSQGSGGAYEQYF. The CDR3 bases that were read are TGCGCCAGCAGCCAAGGTAGCGGGGGGGCCTACGAG.

This clone was recorded many times. The read stops 3 residues short of the end of the CDR3; the missing end is completed from the germline J gene. The chain couples TRBV6-2 or TRBV6-3 to TRBJ1-3; D unclear. The V and J ends lost 8 bases and 8 bases respectively, with 10 bases between them. The germline V gene has CDR1 MNHEY and CDR2 SVGEGT. The CDR3 runs 11 residues. The sequenced part of the CDR3 DNA is TGTGCCAGCGCTATAGCGGACACC. Protein sequence: CASAIADT. The entire CDR3 protein reads CASAIADTIYF.

This clone came up many times. The CDR3 region is CSAREAPTPEAFF. The DNA read from the CDR3 is TGCAGTGCTAGAGAAGCTCCCACCCCTGAA. The chain is built from TRBV20-1 and TRBJ1-1; D is ambiguous. The read falls 3 residues short of the CDR3 end, and the missing part is taken from the germline J gene. Deletions cut 0 bases from V and 6 bases from J, with 11 bases between. This CDR3 comprises 13 residues. Germline V gene lookup returns CDR1 DFQATT and CDR2 SNEGSKA (reference sequence).

The sequenced part of the CDR3 DNA is TGTGCCATCAGCGCGCGGGACTCTGGCTACGAG. Protein product: CAISARDSGYE. The whole CDR3 protein is CAISARDSGYEQYF. The rearrangement links TRBV10-3 to TRBJ2-7, with D maybe TRBD2 (6 bases). The read comes to an end 3 residues before the CDR3 does, leaving the germline J gene to fill in the end. This CDR3 comprises 14 residues. Trimming shortened V by 6 bases and J by 3 bases, and 15 bases separated the two germline ends. In germline, CDR1 is ENHRY, CDR2 SYGVKD.

This clone was detected ten times or more. With the read ending 3 residues before the CDR3 end, the germline J gene is used to fill in that end. The chain recombines TRBV9 with TRBJ1-6, with 7 bases aligning to TRBD1. With V trimmed by 4 bases and J by 6 bases, 4 bases remained unmatched. Germline CDR1 SGDLS, CDR2 YYNGEE. The CDR3 has 14 residues. This CDR3 is CASSTGQPNSPLHF. The DNA read from the CDR3 is TGTGCCAGCAGCACGGGACAGCCTAATTCACCC.

This clone was seen repeatedly, ten times or more. The read ends 3 residues shy of where the CDR3 ends; the end is completed using the germline J gene. The rearrangement uses TRBV2 and TRBJ2-3; tentative D call: TRBD2 (7 bases). The germline V gene has CDR1 SNHLY and CDR2 FYNNEI. CDR3 size: 17 residues. V was trimmed by 7 bases and J by 2 bases, leaving 22 bases between them. CDR3 DNA (partial): TGTGCCAGCATATTTACTGGGGGGGCTGGAGCCACAGATACG. Its protein is CASIFTGGAGATDT. The entire CDR3 is CASIFTGGAGATDTQYF.

This clone was seen ten or more times. The sequenced fragment ends 3 residues before the CDR3 boundary, so the rest is inferred from the germline J gene. The chain carries TRBV5-4 and TRBJ2-3, with D perhaps TRBD2 (5 bases). The V gene lost 0 bases and the J gene lost 0 bases, with 8 bases spanning the gap. The germline V gene has CDR1 SGHNT and CDR2 YYREEE (reference sequence). This CDR3 comprises 15 residues. CDR3 region: CASSLGSGSTDTQYF. CDR3 bases read: TGTGCCAGCAGCTTGGGGAGCGGTAGCACAGATACG.

This clone has a count of ten or more. The read stops 3 residues short of the end of the CDR3; the missing end is completed from the germline J gene. This rearrangement joins TRBV6-1 to TRBJ2-7; D is undetermined. CDR1 and CDR2 from the germline V gene are MNHNS and SASEGT. CDR3 length: 14 amino acids. The V end was cut by 0 bases, the J end by 6 bases, with 12 bases between. The chain's CDR3 is CASSEAGALGEQYF. The DNA read from the CDR3 is TGTGCCAGCAGTGAAGCGGGTGCCCTAGGCGAG.

This clone showed up many times. Sequencing ends 3 residues short of the CDR3 end; the germline J gene provides the rest. This chain links TRBV4-1 with TRBJ2-5; a possible D gene is TRBD1 (6 bases). The CDR3 length is 12 residues. Trimming left V 3 bases short and J 6 bases short, with 8 bases between. The germline gives CDR1 MGHRA, CDR2 YSYEKL. The sequenced part of the CDR3 DNA is TGCGCCAGCAGCCAGGGGGCCCAGACC. Protein sequence: CASSQGAQT. The entire CDR3 protein reads CASSQGAQTQYF.

This clone was seen at least ten times. The CDR3 bases that were read are TGTGCCAGCAGTGAACAGGACTCTGGGGCCAACGTC. This gives the protein CASSEQDSGANV. The CDR3 in its entirety is CASSEQDSGANVLTF. The rearrangement links TRBV6-1 to TRBJ2-6; D call uncertain. The sequenced fragment ends 3 residues before the CDR3 boundary, so the rest is inferred from the germline J gene. The germline V and J ends were trimmed by 2 bases and 0 bases, with 5 bases remaining between them. CDR3 length: 15 amino acids. The V gene's germline CDR1 is MNHNS and CDR2 SASEGT.

In this sample, this clone turned up many times. The CDR3 sequence: CAISEFVNTEAFF. The CDR3 bases that were read are TGTGCCATCAGTGAGTTCGTGAACACTGAA. The chain has TRBV10-3 and TRBJ1-1; unclear D gene. With the read ending 3 residues before the CDR3 end, the germline J gene is used to fill in that end. This CDR3 has 13 residues. Germline CDR1 reads ENHRY; CDR2 reads SYGVKD. V was shortened by 1 base and J by 0 bases, with 3 bases between the two germline ends.

By share, this clone ranks as medium-sized. The CDR3 end falls 3 residues outside the read, so it is completed with the germline J gene. The chain joins TRBV15 to TRBJ1-1; possibly TRBD1 for D (5 bases). V lost 1 base and J lost 5, with 23 bases in between. The CDR3 covers 18 residues. The germline V gene encodes CDR1 LNHNV and CDR2 YYDKDF (reference sequence). CDR3 region: CATSRVSPGRVFMTEAFF. The sequenced CDR3 bases are TGTGCCACCAGCAGAGTTAGCCCGGGCAGGGTCTTTATGACTGAA.

This clone was recorded at least ten times. The sequence runs out 3 residues before the end of the CDR3; the remainder is reconstructed from the germline J gene. The chain joins TRBV4-2 to TRBJ2-2, with TRBD2 matching 10 bases. V shed 0 bases and J 3 bases; nucleotides not matched to a gene: 16. The CDR3 consists of 21 residues. Germline-derived CDR1 and CDR2 are LGHNA and YNFKEQ. The chain's CDR3 is CASSQDSWAQRGGQDTGELFF. The CDR3 DNA, read in part, is TGTGCCAGCAGCCAAGATTCTTGGGCCCAGCGGGGGGGCCAGGACACCGGGGAG.

This clone was counted ten times or more. Coverage ceases 3 residues before the CDR3 finishes, and the germline J gene fills in the end. The chain carries TRBV23-1 and TRBJ1-2; unclear D gene. TRBV23-1 is an ORF for which the function is uncertain. This CDR3 is 12 amino acids long. V was shortened by 7 bases and J by 4 bases, with 10 bases between the two germline ends. This chain's CDR3 is CASKRAVYGYTF. The CDR3 DNA, read in part, is TGCGCCAGCAAAAGGGCAGTCTATGGC.

The sample holds many counts of this clone. The DNA ends 3 residues before the CDR3 does, and the rest of the CDR3 is filled in from the germline J gene. The V gene is TRBV30, the J gene TRBJ1-5; 10 nucleotides line up with TRBD1. CDR3 length: 15 amino acids. J gave up 5 bases and V 2 bases, and 6 bases lay outside the gene matches. The germline V gene has CDR1 GTSNPN and CDR2 SVGIG (reference sequence). The sequenced part of the CDR3 DNA is TGTGCCTGGAGTCAACGGGGGACAGGGGATCAGCCC. Encoded protein: CAWSQRGTGDQP. The entire CDR3 sequence reads CAWSQRGTGDQPQHF.

This clone was seen at least ten times. The read terminates 3 residues before the CDR3 end, so the remaining end is supplied by the germline J gene. This chain uses TRBV2 with TRBJ1-5; D not resolved. Deletions cut 2 bases from V and 6 bases from J, with 5 bases between. CDR3 length: 12 residues. CDR1 SNHLY and CDR2 FYNNEI come from the germline V gene. Incomplete CDR3 DNA: TGTGCCAGCAGTGAAAGCGTTCAGCCC. Translated, it gives CASSESVQP. The CDR3 reads in full as CASSESVQPQHF.

This clone has a count of ten or more. The CDR3 extends 3 residues past the end of the read, so its final part is completed from the germline J gene. This chain connects TRBV18 to TRBJ2-1, with TRBD1 matching 8 bases. V lost 3 bases to trimming and J lost 5 bases; unmatched junction nucleotides: 6. Germline V gene sequence: CDR1 KGHSH, CDR2 LQKENI. This CDR3 region has 15 residues. The CDR3 protein is CASSPRQGIDNEQFF. Incomplete CDR3 DNA: TGTGCCAGCTCACCCCGACAGGGGATCGACAATGAG.

This clone has only a few counts. Read coverage stops 3 residues before the CDR3 terminus; the germline J gene supplies the remainder. The chain links TRBV2 to TRBJ2-7; 8 nucleotides agree with TRBD1. The germline V gene has CDR1 SNHLY and CDR2 FYNNEI. Unmatched junction bases numbered 6, after V lost 6 bases and J lost 2 bases. The CDR3 loop spans 14 amino acids. Incomplete CDR3 DNA: TGTGCCAGCAGGCGACAGGGGTCCACCTACGAG. It specifies CASRRQGSTYE. The CDR3 reads in full as CASRRQGSTYEQYF. Based on the CDR3 plus reference TRBV2 and TRBJ2-7, the full variable domain is EPEVTQTPSHQVTQMGQEVILRCVPISNHLYFYWYRQILGQKVEFLVSFYNNEISEKSEIFDDQFSVERPDGSNFTLKIRSTKLEDSAMYFCASRRQGSTYEQYFGPGTRLTVT.

This clone was found many times. Read sequence stops 3 residues before the CDR3 end, and the germline J gene provides the missing end. The genes are TRBV11-3 and TRBJ2-3; the D gene is possibly TRBD2 (7 bases). Trimming left V 5 bases short and J 5 bases short, with 11 bases between. Germline V gives CDR1 SGHNT, CDR2 YENEEA. CDR3 length: 13 residues. The sequenced CDR3 bases are TGTGCCAGCAGCCGAGGGGGGGGAGATACG. Its protein product is CASSRGGGDT. The full CDR3 protein reads CASSRGGGDTQYF.